Listed here are 15 T cell receptor beta chains from one sample, sequenced in a study of regulatory T cells in long-lasting Graves disease. HTBI primers from iRepertoire and Arm-PCR of CDR3 regions yielded the TCR beta libraries. MiXCR, applied by TCRdb to the multiplex PCR reads, yields one record per CDR3 protein. The profile shows about 620,000 distinct CDR3 sequences, roughly 15% of them singletons. Time point reported: newly diagnosed GD, antithyroid drugs for less than 3 months. The TCR library was made from RNA that had been extracted from PBMCs in TRIzol. This sample also appeared in a second study, on T cells in Graves' hyperthyroidism and ophthalmopathy.

The sequencing used peripheral blood mononuclear cells (PBMCs), collected at new diagnosis, from a patient treated with antithyroid drugs. All receptors derive from a woman aged 25 to 39 with Graves disease.

A few counts support this clonotype. The chain recombines TRBV10-3 with TRBJ1-2; D remains unclear. CDR1 is ENHRY, CDR2 SYGVKD, per germline. Trimming shortened V by 3 bases and J by 1 base, and 9 bases separated the two germline ends. This CDR3 is built from 14 residues. CDR3 DNA: TGTGCCATCAGTGATGATCCGCGTAACTATGGCTACACCTTC. This sequence encodes CAISDDPRNYGYTF.

V and J are TRBV19 and TRBJ1-1; 7 nucleotides agree with TRBD1. The junction had 5 bases not matched to a gene; V was cut back by 5 bases and J by 2 bases. The germline V gene encodes CDR1 LNHDA and CDR2 SQIVND (reference sequence). The CDR3 runs to 14 residues. CDR3 sequence (DNA): TGTGCCAGTAGTCTCGACAGGGAAAACACTGAAGCTTTCTTT. Amino acids: CASSLDRENTEAFF.

There are many counts of this clonotype. The junction departs from the called germline gene at one end, perhaps through a read error. This chain connects TRBV2 to TRBJ2-4, with TRBD1 as a possible D gene (6 bases). This CDR3 spans 16 amino acids. Germline values: CDR1 SNHLY, CDR2 FYNNEI. This CDR3 reads CASSEGGVGAKNIQYF. CDR3 coding DNA: TGCGCCAGCAGTGAAGGGGGTGTGGGGGCCAAAAACATTCAGTACTTC.

The gene calls are TRBV29-1 and TRBJ2-7; no clear D gene. Germline V gene lookup returns CDR1 SQVTM and CDR2 ANQGSEA. V was clipped by 4 bases and J by 4 bases, with 8 bases between them. The CDR3 runs to 11 residues. The CDR3 sequence is CSVGEGYEQYF. CDR3 coding DNA: TGCAGCGTTGGTGAAGGGTACGAGCAGTACTTC.

This clonotype showed up many times. The chain joins TRBV20-1 to TRBJ1-4; the D is unclear. Per the germline V gene, CDR1 is DFQATT and CDR2 is SNEGSKA (reference sequence). This CDR3 spans 15 amino acids. Trimming shortened V by 6 bases and J by 6 bases, and 20 bases separated the two germline ends. The CDR3 protein is CSAPRVGLEDEKLFF. DNA of the CDR3: TGCAGTGCCCCCCGGGTAGGGCTTGAGGATGAAAAACTGTTTTTT.

The V call is TRBV9, the J call TRBJ1-4; D call uncertain. The CDR3 covers 14 residues. Trimming removed 0 bases from V and 10 bases from J, with 13 bases in between. CDR1 is SGDLS and CDR2 is YYNGEE in the germline V gene. The CDR3 loop is CASSVEPEFGKLFF. Written as DNA, the CDR3 is TGTGCCAGCAGCGTAGAACCAGAATTTGGAAAACTGTTTTTT.

Here the CDR3 reads CAIGYRVNNSPLHF. DNA for the CDR3: TGTGCCATCGGATACAGGGTTAATAATTCACCCCTCCACTTT. The chain has TRBV10-3 and TRBJ1-6; weak D call: TRBD1 (6 bases). From germline, CDR1 is ENHRY and CDR2 SYGVKD. V dropped 8 bases and J dropped 5 bases, with 13 bases sitting between them. This CDR3 contains 14 residues.

The chain carries TRBV9 and TRBJ2-6; 7 positions match TRBD1. The CDR3 is 14 amino acids. Germline CDR1 SGDLS, CDR2 YYNGEE. V dropped 0 bases and J dropped 8; count of bases not matched to a gene: 2. DNA for the CDR3: TGTGCCAGCAGCGTAGACAGGGGTTCCAACGTCCTGACTTTC. Translating gives CASSVDRGSNVLTF.

Ten or more counts support this clonotype. The chain joins TRBV7-8 to TRBJ1-3, with 8 bases lining up with TRBD1. Germline V gene data show CDR1 as SGHVS and CDR2 as FQNEAQ. V dropped 1 base and J dropped 0; count of bases not matched to a gene: 5. CDR3 length equals 17 residues. The CDR3 spells CASSLGTGTYSGNTIYF. CDR3 sequence (DNA): TGTGCCAGCAGCTTAGGGACAGGGACATACTCTGGAAACACCATATATTTT.

This clonotype showed up many times. The J gene is TRBJ2-1, the V gene TRBV12-3 or TRBV12-4; perhaps TRBD2 as D (6 bases). The CDR3 runs to 14 residues. The V end lost 3 bases, the J end lost 8 bases, and 14 bases lay between the germline ends. The CDR3 loop is CASSFERETDEQFF. CDR3 sequence (DNA): TGTGCCAGCAGTTTCGAACGGGAGACCGATGAGCAGTTCTTC.

In this sample, this clonotype turned up many times. The V call is TRBV7-9, the J call TRBJ2-3; TRBD2 aligns across 7 bases. CDR1 and CDR2 from the germline V gene are SEHNR and FQNEAQ (reference sequence). After removal of 5 bases from V and 1 base from J, the junction contained 15 bases not matched to a gene. This CDR3 has 18 residues. DNA of the CDR3: TGTGCCAGCAGCCCCGTGGCGGCTAGCGGAACTGGCACAGATACGCAGTATTTT. Its protein product is CASSPVAASGTGTDTQYF.

This clonotype was seen a handful of times. This chain connects TRBV5-1 to TRBJ2-2; D remains ambiguous. Trimming removed 5 bases at V and 2 bases at J, with 10 bases between. Germline V gives CDR1 SGHRS, CDR2 YFSETQ. CDR3 length: 14 residues. CDR3 nucleotide sequence: TGCGCCAGCAGGTTGACCAGCAACACCGGGGAGCTGTTTTTT. It is translated as CASRLTSNTGELFF.

This clonotype was found a few times. J is TRBJ2-1 and V is TRBV10-3; D unclear. V lost 0 bases and J 6 bases, leaving 12 bases between the germline ends. Germline V gene lookup returns CDR1 ENHRY and CDR2 SYGVKD. The CDR3 loop spans 15 amino acids. The CDR3 region has the DNA TGTGCCATCAGTGAGTCGGCAGGAGACTGCAATGAGCAGTTCTTC. The encoded protein is CAISESAGDCNEQFF.

This clonotype was observed a handful of times. The rearrangement uses TRBV5-1 and TRBJ2-2, with TRBD1 as a possible D gene (5 bases). The CDR3 runs to 16 residues. Germline CDR1 SGHRS, CDR2 YFSETQ. The V end was cut by 4 bases, the J end by 2 bases, with 15 bases between. The CDR3 bases are TGCGCCAGCAGCCCCGGACACGACATCAACACCGGGGAGCTGTTTTTT. This codes for CASSPGHDINTGELFF. Combining the CDR3 with reference TRBV5-1 and TRBJ2-2 gives the whole variable domain KAGVTQTPRYLIKTRGQQVTLSCSPISGHRSVSWYQQTPGQGLQFLFEYFSETQRNKGNFPGRFSGRQFSNSRSEMNVSTLELGDSALYLCASSPGHDINTGELFFGEGSRLTVL.

This chain links TRBV4-1 with TRBJ2-7; a weak D match, TRBD2 (6 bases). Trimming pared 5 bases from V and 5 bases from J, leaving 13 bases between. CDR1 and CDR2 (germline): MGHRA, YSYEKL. The CDR3 loop spans 13 amino acids. DNA for the CDR3: TGCGCCAGCAGCTTACGCGGGGATAACGAGCAGTACTTC. Translating gives CASSLRGDNEQYF.